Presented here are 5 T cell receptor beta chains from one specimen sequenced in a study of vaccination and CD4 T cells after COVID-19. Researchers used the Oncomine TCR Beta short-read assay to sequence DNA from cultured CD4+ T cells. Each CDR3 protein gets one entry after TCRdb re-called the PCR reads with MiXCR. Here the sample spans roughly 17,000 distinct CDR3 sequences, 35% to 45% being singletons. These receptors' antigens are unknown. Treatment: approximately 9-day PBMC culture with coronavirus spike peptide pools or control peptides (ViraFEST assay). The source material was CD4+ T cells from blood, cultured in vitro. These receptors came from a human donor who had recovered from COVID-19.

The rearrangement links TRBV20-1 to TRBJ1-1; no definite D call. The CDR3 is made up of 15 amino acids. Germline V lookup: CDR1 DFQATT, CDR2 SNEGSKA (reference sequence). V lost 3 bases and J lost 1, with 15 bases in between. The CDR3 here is CSASLALIGNTEAFF. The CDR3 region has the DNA TGCAGTGCTAGTTTAGCTTTGATTGGGAACACTGAAGCTTTCTTT.

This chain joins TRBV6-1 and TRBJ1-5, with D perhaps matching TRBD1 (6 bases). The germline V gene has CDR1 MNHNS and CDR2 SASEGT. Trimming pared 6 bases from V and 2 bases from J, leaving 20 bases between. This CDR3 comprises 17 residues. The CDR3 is CASSLGGAWGRNQPQHF. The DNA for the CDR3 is TGTGCCAGCAGCCTGGGGGGGGCCTGGGGGCGCAATCAGCCCCAGCATTTT.

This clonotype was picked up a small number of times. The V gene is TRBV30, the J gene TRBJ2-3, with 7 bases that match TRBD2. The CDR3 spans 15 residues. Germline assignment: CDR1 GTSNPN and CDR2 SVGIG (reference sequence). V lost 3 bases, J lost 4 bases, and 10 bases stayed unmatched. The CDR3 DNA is TGTGCCTGGAGCACTAGCGTAGAGAGTCCAGATACGCAGTATTTT. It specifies CAWSTSVESPDTQYF.

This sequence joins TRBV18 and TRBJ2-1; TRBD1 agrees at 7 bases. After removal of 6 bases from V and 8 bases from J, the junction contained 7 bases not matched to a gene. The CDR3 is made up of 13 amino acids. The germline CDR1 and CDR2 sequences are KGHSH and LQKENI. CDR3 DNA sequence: TGTGCCAGCTCGTCGAGGACAGGCGATGAGCAGTTCTTC. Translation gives CASSSRTGDEQFF.

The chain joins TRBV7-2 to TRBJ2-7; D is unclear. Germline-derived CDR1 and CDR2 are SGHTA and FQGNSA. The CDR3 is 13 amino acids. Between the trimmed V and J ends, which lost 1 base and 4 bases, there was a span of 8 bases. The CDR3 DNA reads TGTGCCAGCAGCTTAGGGCCCCTTTACGAGCAGTACTTC. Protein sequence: CASSLGPLYEQYF.